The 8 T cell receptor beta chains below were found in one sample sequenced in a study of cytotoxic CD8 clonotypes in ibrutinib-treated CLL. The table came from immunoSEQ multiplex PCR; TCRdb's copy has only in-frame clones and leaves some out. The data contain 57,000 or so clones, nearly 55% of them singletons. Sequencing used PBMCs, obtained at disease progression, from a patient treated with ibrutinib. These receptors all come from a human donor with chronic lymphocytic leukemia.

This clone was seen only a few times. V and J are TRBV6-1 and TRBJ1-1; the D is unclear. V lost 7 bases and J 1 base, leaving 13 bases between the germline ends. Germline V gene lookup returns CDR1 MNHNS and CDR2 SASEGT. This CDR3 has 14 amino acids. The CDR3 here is CASIITGKNTEAFF. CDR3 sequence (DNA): TGTGCCAGCATCATTACGGGTAAGAACACTGAAGCTTTCTTT.

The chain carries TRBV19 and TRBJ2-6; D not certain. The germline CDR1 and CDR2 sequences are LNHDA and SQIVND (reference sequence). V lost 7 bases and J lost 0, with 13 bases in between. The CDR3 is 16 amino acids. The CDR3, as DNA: TGTGCCAGTAAACCCTTCGACGGCTCTGGGGCCAACGTCCTGACTTTC. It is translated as CASKPFDGSGANVLTF. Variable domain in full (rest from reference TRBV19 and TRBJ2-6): DGGITQSPKYLFRKEGQNVTLSCEQNLNHDAMYWYRQDPGQGLRLIYYSQIVNDFQKGDIAEGYSVSREKKESFPLTVTSAQKNPTAFYLCASKPFDGSGANVLTFGAGSRLTVL.

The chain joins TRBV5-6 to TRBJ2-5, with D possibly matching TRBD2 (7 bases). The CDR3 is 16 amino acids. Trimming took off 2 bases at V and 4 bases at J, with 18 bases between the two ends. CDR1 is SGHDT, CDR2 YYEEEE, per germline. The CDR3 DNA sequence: TGTGCCAGCAGCTTATTGCGGGGGCAGTTATTAGAGACCCAGTACTTC. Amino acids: CASSLLRGQLLETQYF.

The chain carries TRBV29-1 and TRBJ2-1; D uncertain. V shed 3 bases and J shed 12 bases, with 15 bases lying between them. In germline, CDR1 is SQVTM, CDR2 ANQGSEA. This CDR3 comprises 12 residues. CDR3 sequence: CSVEVAAHSQFF. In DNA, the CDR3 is TGCAGCGTTGAGGTGGCGGCCCACTCGCAGTTCTTC.

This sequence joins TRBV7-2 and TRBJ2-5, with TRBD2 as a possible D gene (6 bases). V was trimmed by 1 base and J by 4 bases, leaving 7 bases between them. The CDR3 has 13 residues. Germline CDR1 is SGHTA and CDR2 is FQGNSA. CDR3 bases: TGTGCCAGCAGCTTAGGACTAGGAGAGACCCAGTACTTC. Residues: CASSLGLGETQYF.

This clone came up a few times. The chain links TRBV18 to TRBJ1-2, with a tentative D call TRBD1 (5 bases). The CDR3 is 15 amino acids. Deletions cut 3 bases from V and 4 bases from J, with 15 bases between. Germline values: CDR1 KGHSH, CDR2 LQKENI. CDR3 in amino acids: CASSPGAGRAYGYTF. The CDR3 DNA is TGTGCCAGCTCACCCGGGGCAGGGAGGGCCTATGGCTACACCTTC.

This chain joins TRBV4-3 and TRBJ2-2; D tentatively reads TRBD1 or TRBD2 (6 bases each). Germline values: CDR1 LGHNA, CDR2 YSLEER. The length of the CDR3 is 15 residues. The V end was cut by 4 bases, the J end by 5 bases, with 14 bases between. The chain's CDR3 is CASSLWGAGTGELFF. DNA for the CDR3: TGCGCCAGCAGCCTATGGGGGGCTGGGACCGGGGAGCTGTTTTTT.

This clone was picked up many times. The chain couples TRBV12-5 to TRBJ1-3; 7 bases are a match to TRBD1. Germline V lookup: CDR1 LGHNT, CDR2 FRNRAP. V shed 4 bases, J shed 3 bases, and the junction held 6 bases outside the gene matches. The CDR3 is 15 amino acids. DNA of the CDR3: TGTGCTAGTGGTTCGACAGGGCTGGATGGAAACACCATATATTTT. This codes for CASGSTGLDGNTIYF.